The 26 T cell receptor beta chains below come from one sample, sequenced in a study of blood T cell repertoires in COVID-19. Sequencing used immunoSEQ multiplex PCR; TCRdb keeps in-frame clones, though not all of them. The top ten hold 4.5% to 5.5% of the sample, which has about 38,000 clones, about 82% seen once. Sequenced: peripheral blood. These receptors came from a man between 45 and 60 years old with active COVID-19.

This sequence joins TRBV18 and TRBJ1-1; D possibly corresponds to TRBD1 (5 bases). Trimming removed 1 base at V and 6 bases at J, with 6 bases between. CDR3 size: 12 residues. Per germline, CDR1 KGHSH and CDR2 LQKENI. CDR3 coding DNA: TGTGCCAGCTCACCACGGGGCCCTGAAGCTTTCTTT. Its translation: CASSPRGPEAFF. Full variable domain (remainder filled in from reference TRBV18 and TRBJ1-1): NAGVMQNPRHLVRRRGQEARLRCSPMKGHSHVYWYRQLPEEGLKFMVYLQKENIIDESGMPKERFSAEFPKEGPSILRIQQVVRGDSAAYFCASSPRGPEAFFGQGTRLTVV.

The chain uses TRBV18 and TRBJ2-3, with 9 bases identical to TRBD1. CDR3 length: 16 amino acids. Germline assignment: CDR1 KGHSH and CDR2 LQKENI. V lost 6 bases to trimming and J lost 3 bases; unmatched junction nucleotides: 10. CDR3 bases: TGTGCCAGCTCCGAATTGAGGACAGGGGTGACAGATACGCAGTATTTT. Translation gives CASSELRTGVTDTQYF.

The rearrangement links TRBV6-5 to TRBJ1-5; the D is unclear. V was cut by 2 bases and J by 0 bases, with 8 bases left in between. The CDR3 loop spans 15 amino acids. Looked up from germline, CDR1 is MNHEY and CDR2 is SVGAGI. The CDR3 protein is CASSYGGNSNQPQHF. CDR3 DNA: TGTGCCAGCAGTTACGGCGGAAATAGCAATCAGCCCCAGCATTTT.

There are a few counts of this clone. V usage is TRBV11-1 and J usage is TRBJ1-2; D is unresolved. The CDR3 length is 15 residues. Germline lookup yields CDR1 SGHAT and CDR2 FQDESV (reference sequence). V shed 4 bases and J shed 3 bases, with 15 bases lying between them. The CDR3 coding sequence is TGTGCCAGCAGCTCGGACTTTCCGCCTTACTATGGCTACACCTTC. Amino acids: CASSSDFPPYYGYTF.

This clone turned up a few times. This chain connects TRBV13 to TRBJ2-1; D may be TRBD2 (6 bases). This CDR3 contains 16 residues. From germline, CDR1 is PRHDT and CDR2 FYEKMQ (reference sequence). V shed 4 bases and J shed 1 base, with 14 bases lying between them. The CDR3 loop reads CASSSLGGGSYNEQFF. The CDR3 bases are TGTGCCAGCAGCTCCCTCGGGGGTGGGTCCTACAATGAGCAGTTCTTC.

This chain links TRBV5-4 with TRBJ1-2; TRBD1 is a possible D gene (6 bases). This CDR3 is 14 amino acids long. The V end was cut by 0 bases, the J end by 7 bases, with 13 bases between. Germline CDR1 SGHNT, CDR2 YYREEE (reference sequence). The CDR3 DNA sequence: TGTGCCAGCAGCTTGGACAGGGATTGGGGTGGCTACACCTTC. Its protein product is CASSLDRDWGGYTF.

V gene TRBV24-1 combines with J gene TRBJ2-3; TRBD2 aligns across 10 bases. Germline loops: CDR1 KGHDR, CDR2 SFDVKD. J gave up 3 bases and V 5 bases, and 7 bases lay outside the gene matches. The CDR3 length is 16 residues. For the CDR3, the DNA is TGTGCCACCAGTGCGGATAGCGGGGGGACTACAGATACGCAGTATTTT. This encodes CATSADSGGTTDTQYF.

The V gene is TRBV5-1, the J gene TRBJ2-2; a weak D match, TRBD1 (6 bases). Germline V lookup: CDR1 SGHRS, CDR2 YFSETQ. The CDR3 covers 15 residues. The V end lost 5 bases, the J end lost 1 base, and 12 bases lay between the germline ends. In DNA form, the CDR3 reads TGCGCCAGCAGAAATCAGGGGCTGAACACCGGGGAGCTGTTTTTT. It yields the protein CASRNQGLNTGELFF. The variable domain in full, with the rest retrieved from reference TRBV5-1 and TRBJ2-2, is KAGVTQTPRYLIKTRGQQVTLSCSPISGHRSVSWYQQTPGQGLQFLFEYFSETQRNKGNFPGRFSGRQFSNSRSEMNVSTLELGDSALYLCASRNQGLNTGELFFGEGSRLTVL.

This clone appeared a single time. The chain couples TRBV7-2 to TRBJ2-2, with D unresolved. Trimming took 1 base from V and 3 from J, leaving 6 bases between them. Germline assignment: CDR1 SGHTA and CDR2 FQGNSA. CDR3 size: 14 residues. As DNA, the CDR3 is TGTGCCAGCAGCTTAGTGTCGGACACCGGGGAGCTGTTTTTT. Translating gives CASSLVSDTGELFF.

V gene TRBV7-9 combines with J gene TRBJ2-7, with D maybe TRBD1 (5 bases). Germline V gene sequence: CDR1 SEHNR, CDR2 FQNEAQ (reference sequence). The CDR3 loop spans 14 amino acids. Trimming left V 2 bases short and J 4 bases short, with 12 bases between. Here the CDR3 reads CASSLTQGSYEQYF. DNA of the CDR3: TGTGCCAGCAGCTTAACCCAGGGATCGTACGAGCAGTACTTC.

The CDR3 DNA is TGTGCCAGCGCCGCGGCAGAGAATACTGAAGCTTTCTTT. The encoded protein is CASAAAENTEAFF. The rearrangement uses TRBV18 and TRBJ1-1; D call uncertain. V was shortened by 8 bases and J by 5 bases, with 15 bases between the two germline ends. Germline CDR1 KGHSH, CDR2 LQKENI. This CDR3 contains 13 residues.

The chain recombines TRBV27 with TRBJ2-7, with 8 bases fitting TRBD2. The CDR3 length is 13 residues. The germline V gene has CDR1 MNHEY and CDR2 SMNVEV (reference sequence). J gave up 9 bases and V 3 bases, and 7 bases lay outside the gene matches. CDR3 sequence (DNA): TGTGCCAGCAGTTTTCAGCGGGGGTTTCCGCAGTACTTC. Amino acid sequence: CASSFQRGFPQYF.

A single count supports this clone. J is TRBJ2-5 and V is TRBV10-3; 8 positions agree with TRBD1. CDR3 length: 15 amino acids. J was trimmed by 4 bases and V by 0 bases; bases with no gene match: 4. CDR1 is ENHRY, CDR2 SYGVKD, per germline. The CDR3 loop is CAISESQGARETQYF. The CDR3 DNA reads TGTGCCATCAGTGAGTCCCAGGGGGCACGAGAGACCCAGTACTTC.

The chain couples TRBV2 to TRBJ1-2, with unresolved D. Trimming pared 7 bases from V and 5 bases from J, leaving 14 bases between. Germline CDR1 and CDR2: SNHLY and FYNNEI. The CDR3 is 13 residues long. CDR3 DNA sequence: TGTGCCAGCACCCTAGAGCCGGCTTATGGCTACACCTTC. Its protein product is CASTLEPAYGYTF.

This sequence joins TRBV7-2 and TRBJ2-3; 8 positions agree with TRBD1. The CDR3 covers 13 residues. V lost 3 bases to trimming and J lost 6 bases; unmatched junction nucleotides: 2. The germline V gene encodes CDR1 SGHTA and CDR2 FQGNSA. The CDR3 reads CASSLDRADTQYF. In nucleotides, the CDR3 is TGTGCCAGCAGCTTGGACAGGGCCGATACGCAGTATTTT.

This chain joins TRBV2 and TRBJ2-2, with a tentative D call TRBD1 (6 bases). Germline lookup yields CDR1 SNHLY and CDR2 FYNNEI. The CDR3 is 14 residues long. The ends were cut back, 5 bases at V and 8 bases at J, with 15 bases in the middle. The CDR3 here is CASSRNRVSGELFF. The CDR3 bases are TGTGCCAGCAGTAGGAACAGGGTATCTGGGGAGCTGTTTTTT.

The genes are TRBV7-9 and TRBJ2-5; 10 positions match TRBD2. Germline V gene data show CDR1 as SEHNR and CDR2 as FQNEAQ (reference sequence). J was trimmed by 5 bases and V by 5 bases; bases with no gene match: 11. The CDR3 totals 16 residues. The CDR3, as DNA: TGTGCCAGCAGCGTTCTAGCGGGGGTCATGGGGGAGACCCAGTACTTC. This gives the protein CASSVLAGVMGETQYF.

The chain links TRBV11-1 to TRBJ1-6; the match to TRBD1 covers 8 bases. Trimming cost V 5 bases and J 11 bases; bases outside gene matches: 5. This CDR3 has 13 amino acids. CDR1 and CDR2 from the germline V gene are SGHAT and FQDESV (reference sequence). CDR3 protein: CASSPGQGAPLHF. The CDR3 coding sequence is TGTGCCAGCAGCCCAGGACAGGGCGCACCCCTCCACTTT.

The chain couples TRBV4-3 to TRBJ2-2; D is ambiguous. Germline loops: CDR1 LGHNA, CDR2 YSLEER. The V end was cut by 0 bases, the J end by 6 bases, with 20 bases between. CDR3 length: 18 residues. The CDR3 loop reads CASSQDRLGERDAGELFF. In DNA, the CDR3 is TGCGCCAGCAGCCAAGATCGTCTAGGCGAACGCGATGCCGGGGAGCTGTTTTTT.

There are a few counts of this clone. The V call is TRBV9, the J call TRBJ1-6; 8 bases fit TRBD1. Unmatched junction bases numbered 10, after V lost 0 bases and J lost 11 bases. The germline V gene has CDR1 SGDLS and CDR2 YYNGEE. The length of the CDR3 is 16 residues. In DNA form, the CDR3 reads TGTGCCAGCAGCGTAGGACAGGGGAATCCCCCAACACCCCTCCACTTT. The encoded protein is CASSVGQGNPPTPLHF.

The CDR3 loop reads CATRPERGHTDTQYF. DNA of the CDR3: TGTGCCACCAGGCCGGAGAGGGGGCATACAGATACGCAGTATTTT. This sequence joins TRBV24-1 and TRBJ2-3; TRBD1 agrees at 7 bases. CDR1 and CDR2 (germline): KGHDR, SFDVKD. The V gene end was trimmed by 7 bases and the J gene end by 3 bases; junction bases not matched to a gene: 9. The CDR3 extends over 15 amino acids.

DNA of the CDR3: TGTGCCAGCAGCTTAGGACAGGGGGTGAACACCATATATTTT. Amino acid sequence: CASSLGQGVNTIYF. This sequence joins TRBV7-2 and TRBJ1-3, with TRBD1 matching over 9 bases. The CDR3 is made up of 14 amino acids. J lost 7 bases, V lost 1 base, and 2 bases had no gene match. Looked up from germline, CDR1 is SGHTA and CDR2 is FQGNSA.

The chain joins TRBV6-5 to TRBJ2-7; no clear D gene. Looked up from germline, CDR1 is MNHEY and CDR2 is SVGAGI. CDR3 length: 11 amino acids. V lost 7 bases and J lost 7, with 11 bases in between. The CDR3: CASTYLEEQYF. The CDR3 DNA reads as TGTGCCAGCACCTACCTAGAGGAGCAGTACTTC.

This clone was picked up one time. The chain is built from TRBV7-6 and TRBJ2-2, with 11 nucleotides matching TRBD1. This CDR3 has 15 residues. CDR1 is SGHVS and CDR2 is FNYEAQ in the germline V gene. With 5 bases clipped from V and 5 bases from J, the junction kept 4 bases outside the gene matches. The CDR3 region is CASSVGQGGTGELFF. The CDR3 region has the DNA TGTGCCAGCAGCGTGGGACAGGGGGGTACCGGGGAGCTGTTTTTT.

V gene TRBV12-3 or TRBV12-4 combines with J gene TRBJ1-6; D is undetermined. CDR3 size: 13 residues. Deletions cut 1 base from V and 7 bases from J, with 5 bases between. The CDR3 nucleotides are TGTGCCAGCAGTTTAGGGGCGAATTCACCCCTCCACTTT. Encoded protein: CASSLGANSPLHF.

In its sample, this clone was seen a few times. The chain links TRBV6-4 to TRBJ2-3; D call uncertain. Germline V gene data show CDR1 as MRHNA and CDR2 as SNTAGT. The CDR3 consists of 13 residues. V was trimmed by 8 bases and J by 0 bases, leaving 9 bases between them. This CDR3 reads CASSTASTDTQYF. As DNA, the CDR3 is TGTGCCAGCTCGACTGCTAGCACAGATACGCAGTATTTT.